The clone carrying this T cell receptor (beta chain) was seen a single time. These data belong to a study of blood T cell repertoires in COVID-19. Study as a whole: Both acute and convalescent COVID-19 samples were obtained from the United States, Italy and Spain. Sources were T cells, B-cell-depleted T cells, or PBMCs; the material itself was cDNA or gDNA.

Per the original data handling: Using reference gene primer amplification, nucleated cell counts were estimated. Assay used: immunoSEQ multiplex PCR; TCRdb lists only in-frame clones, some missing. D and trimming come from the DNA, and the V and J calls and clone size come from that table. The sample has approximately 81,000 clones, 82% seen once. V lost 6 bases, J lost 4 bases, and 7 bases lay in between. The CDR3 has 11 amino acids. This TCR was recovered from a human donor in a cohort sampled during active COVID-19. The chain joins TRBV12-3 or TRBV12-4 to TRBJ2-7; possibly TRBD2 for D (5 bases). The specimen was peripheral blood. The DNA of the CDR3 is TGTGCCAGCAGCAGGACTTACGAGCAGTACTTC. Its translation is CASSRTYEQYF.